Following are 26 T cell receptor beta chains from one sample sequenced in a study of T cells in Graves' hyperthyroidism and ophthalmopathy. Researchers amplified the TCR beta CDR3 regions from RNA transcripts. An initial round of RT-PCR targeting the TCR CDR3 relied on the HTBI primer set. TCRdb processed the multiplex PCR reads anew with MiXCR; each CDR3 protein has one entry. The sample has about 130,000 distinct CDR3 sequences, around 20% seen once; the top ten hold 60% to 70%. The specimen sequenced was blood. All receptors come from a woman in her forties or fifties with Graves' hyperthyroidism that later progressed to Graves' ophthalmopathy.

This clonotype was counted ten times or more. The rearrangement uses TRBV18 and TRBJ2-5; 11 nucleotides agree with TRBD2. This CDR3 is built from 16 residues. CDR1 is KGHSH and CDR2 is LQKENI in the germline V gene. Trimming at V came to 0 bases and at J to 2 bases, leaving 2 bases not matched to a gene. CDR3 loop: CASSPPRLAGQETQYF. The CDR3 nucleotides are TGTGCCAGCTCACCACCGAGACTAGCGGGACAAGAGACCCAGTACTTC.

To note about this clonotype: A read error may be the cause here, since a much bigger clone is one base away. The chain combines TRBV11-2 with TRBJ1-5; no definite D call. This CDR3 spans 12 amino acids. Germline CDR1 is SGHAT and CDR2 is FQNNGV. CDR3 in DNA: TGTGTCAGCAGCAACGGGTATCAGCCCCAGCATTTT. Protein: CVSSNGYQPQHF. Full variable domain (missing parts from reference TRBV11-2 and TRBJ1-5): EAGVAQSPRYKIIEKRQSVAFWCNPISGHATLYWYQQILGQGPKLLIQFQNNGVVDDSQLPKDRFSAERLKGVDSTLKIQPAKLEDSAVYLCVSSNGYQPQHFGDGTRLSIL.

This clonotype came up many times. The chain uses TRBV7-9 and TRBJ1-2, with D perhaps matching TRBD1 (6 bases). Trimming pared 5 bases from V and 4 bases from J, leaving 8 bases between. This CDR3 spans 12 amino acids. The germline V gene has CDR1 SEHNR and CDR2 FQNEAQ (reference sequence). This CDR3 is CASSRTVYGYTF. The CDR3 coding sequence is TGTGCCAGCAGCCGGACAGTCTATGGCTACACCTTC.

This clonotype came up many times. The chain uses TRBV29-1 and TRBJ2-3; 7 bases match TRBD2. The V gene's germline CDR1 is SQVTM and CDR2 ANQGSEA. The CDR3 sequence is 16 residues long. Losses at the gene ends were 4 bases for V and 2 bases for J; bases not matched to a gene: 12. Written as DNA, the CDR3 is TGCAGCGTTGCTACGGGGAGGGAGTCAGACACAGATACGCAGTATTTT. Its translation: CSVATGRESDTDTQYF.

This clonotype was recorded at least ten times. The chain uses TRBV30 and TRBJ1-1, with D tentatively TRBD1 (5 bases). The CDR3 covers 13 residues. V was trimmed by 4 bases and J by 1 base, leaving 10 bases between them. Germline V lookup: CDR1 GTSNPN, CDR2 SVGIG (reference sequence). CDR3 sequence (DNA): TGTGCCTGGACAGGGAATGAGAACACTGAAGCTTTCTTT. Residues: CAWTGNENTEAFF.

J is TRBJ2-3 and V is TRBV19; D possibly corresponds to TRBD2 (6 bases). The V gene lost 7 bases and the J gene lost 1 base, with 15 bases spanning the gap. Germline loops: CDR1 LNHDA, CDR2 SQIVND (reference sequence). This CDR3 spans 15 amino acids. The CDR3 is CASTHSGEGTDTQYF. As DNA, the CDR3 is TGTGCCAGTACCCACTCGGGAGAGGGCACAGATACGCAGTATTTT.

This clonotype was detected ten times or more. The chain employs TRBV28 and TRBJ1-5, with D unclear. Germline V lookup: CDR1 MDHEN, CDR2 SYDVKM. The germline V and J ends were trimmed by 2 bases and 2 bases, with 10 bases remaining between them. The CDR3 spans 15 residues. CDR3: CASSLIGLGNQPQHF. CDR3 in DNA: TGTGCCAGCAGTTTAATCGGATTGGGCAATCAGCCCCAGCATTTT.

This clonotype came up many times. V and J are TRBV2 and TRBJ1-2; tentatively, D is TRBD1 (5 bases). The CDR3 extends over 15 amino acids. V lost 1 base to trimming and J lost 4 bases, with 13 bases between them. Germline CDR1 is SNHLY and CDR2 is FYNNEI. In nucleotides, the CDR3 is TGTGCCAGCAGTGAAGACCGACAGCGCGGCTATGGCTACACCTTC. Its translation: CASSEDRQRGYGYTF.

This clonotype was seen a few times. V is TRBV6-1 and J is TRBJ1-2; TRBD1 matches at 7 bases. The V segment lost 6 bases and the J segment 2 bases; nucleotides outside the gene matches: 6. The germline CDR1 and CDR2 sequences are MNHNS and SASEGT. The CDR3 is 14 residues long. The chain's CDR3 is CASRGTGVNYGYTF. The CDR3 DNA reads TGTGCCAGCAGGGGTACAGGGGTAAACTATGGCTACACCTTC.

This clonotype was observed at least ten times. The V gene is TRBV5-6, the J gene TRBJ2-7; no reliable D call. Germline lookup yields CDR1 SGHDT and CDR2 YYEEEE. CDR3 length: 10 amino acids. Between the trimmed V and J ends, which lost 7 bases and 5 bases, there was a span of 7 bases. Here the CDR3 reads CASGRNEQYF. CDR3 nucleotide sequence: TGTGCCAGCGGCCGGAACGAGCAGTACTTC.

In the case of this clonotype: One junction end does not reproduce the germline sequence, and a read error may be involved. The rearrangement uses TRBV11-3 and TRBJ2-7; 9 bases are a match to TRBD1. CDR1 is SGHNT and CDR2 is YENEEA in the germline V gene. This CDR3 region has 16 residues. The CDR3 region is CASSGTGSFGSYEQYF. The DNA for the CDR3 is TGCGCCAGCAGCGGGACAGGGAGCTTTGGGTCCTACGAGCAGTACTTC.

At least ten counts were recorded for this clonotype. The rearrangement links TRBV28 to TRBJ2-4; 7 bases line up with TRBD2. This CDR3 comprises 15 residues. CDR1 is MDHEN and CDR2 is SYDVKM in the germline V gene. V gave up 5 bases and J gave up 1 base; unmatched junction bases: 5. CDR3 DNA sequence: TGTGCCAGCAGTCCCCTGGGAGGGGCCAAAAACATTCAGTACTTC. It codes for CASSPLGGAKNIQYF.

The V gene is TRBV5-1, the J gene TRBJ2-5, with 11 bases that match TRBD2. In germline, CDR1 is SGHRS, CDR2 YFSETQ. Trimming at V came to 4 bases and at J to 9 bases, leaving 23 bases not matched to a gene. This CDR3 spans 19 amino acids. Here the CDR3 DNA reads TGCGCCAGCAGCCCCAGCTTGGTAACCCCTAGCGGGAGGCCCCAAGCCCAGTACTTC. This encodes CASSPSLVTPSGRPQAQYF.

The chain couples TRBV6-1 to TRBJ2-7; D could derive from TRBD1 or TRBD2 (5 bases each). With 11 bases removed from V and 7 bases from J, the gap between germline ends came to 18 bases. CDR1 and CDR2 from the germline V gene are MNHNS and SASEGT. CDR3 length equals 12 residues. The CDR3 DNA reads as TGTGCCGTTCGGGGCTCGTTGGGAGAGCAGTACTTC. Amino acid sequence: CAVRGSLGEQYF.

J is TRBJ2-1 and V is TRBV10-3, with TRBD2 matching 7 bases. The CDR3 extends over 13 amino acids. Germline CDR1 reads ENHRY; CDR2 reads SYGVKD. The trim removed 10 bases at V and 6 bases at J, leaving 9 bases unmatched. Written as DNA, the CDR3 is TGTGCCACGAAGCGGGAAGGAGGCAATGAGCAGTTCTTC. Protein product: CATKREGGNEQFF.

This clonotype occurred a few times. The J gene is TRBJ2-3, the V gene TRBV7-9; D not resolved. Trimming took 8 bases from V and 5 from J, leaving 17 bases between them. The CDR3 contains 14 residues. Per the germline V gene, CDR1 is SEHNR and CDR2 is FQNEAQ (reference sequence). The CDR3 DNA sequence: TGTGCCAGCGTTTTCGGGCAGGCCCTAGATACGCAGTATTTT. It codes for CASVFGQALDTQYF.

This clonotype was seen ten or more times. This chain uses TRBV28 with TRBJ1-5, with 8 bases that match TRBD1. Unmatched junction bases numbered 3, after V lost 7 bases and J lost 1 base. From germline, CDR1 is MDHEN and CDR2 SYDVKM. There are 14 residues in the CDR3. Here the CDR3 reads CASIRDRSNQPQHF. The CDR3 region has the DNA TGTGCCAGCATCCGGGACAGGAGCAATCAGCCCCAGCATTTT.

This clonotype was seen a few times. The chain employs TRBV5-5 and TRBJ2-7; 9 nucleotides match TRBD1. Germline CDR1 reads SGHKS; CDR2 reads YYEKEE (reference sequence). This CDR3 is built from 14 residues. V shed 5 bases, J shed 4 bases, and the junction held 7 bases outside the gene matches. The CDR3 protein is CASRPGTGFYEQYF. The CDR3, as DNA: TGTGCCAGCAGACCCGGGACAGGGTTTTACGAGCAGTACTTC.

This clonotype was detected many times. This CDR3 reads CAILGRENTEAFF. For the CDR3, the DNA is TGTGCCATACTAGGACGGGAGAACACTGAAGCTTTCTTT. The rearrangement uses TRBV10-3 and TRBJ1-1; D is unresolved. The germline gives CDR1 ENHRY, CDR2 SYGVKD. V shed 9 bases and J shed 1 base, with 12 bases lying between them. The CDR3 is 13 amino acids.

This clonotype was seen repeatedly, ten times or more. This chain links TRBV29-1 with TRBJ2-1; 8 positions match TRBD2. Trimming removed 4 bases from V and 7 bases from J; junction bases left unmatched: 6. The CDR3 runs to 13 residues. Germline V CDR1 and CDR2: SQVTM, ANQGSEA. CDR3 protein: CSVVGPGGNEQFF. CDR3 sequence (DNA): TGCAGCGTTGTAGGCCCGGGGGGGAATGAGCAGTTCTTC.

The chain recombines TRBV10-3 with TRBJ1-2; 7 bases fit TRBD1. The CDR3 sequence is 15 residues long. The ends lost 4 bases at V and 2 bases at J; junction bases unmatched: 7. Germline V gives CDR1 ENHRY, CDR2 SYGVKD. CDR3 protein: CAISGSDRRNYGYTF. The CDR3 DNA is TGTGCCATCAGTGGGTCGGACAGGCGGAACTATGGCTACACCTTC.

At least ten counts were recorded for this clonotype. This rearrangement joins TRBV11-2 to TRBJ1-5; D is unresolved. This CDR3 has 13 amino acids. Germline V gives CDR1 SGHAT, CDR2 FQNNGV. V gave up 1 base and J gave up 3 bases, with 4 bases separating them. The CDR3 sequence is CASSLGTNQPQHF. CDR3 sequence (DNA): TGTGCCAGCAGCTTAGGAACCAATCAGCCCCAGCATTTT.

This chain joins TRBV7-8 and TRBJ2-3; 9 bases are shared with TRBD2. Germline CDR1 SGHVS, CDR2 FQNEAQ. CDR3 length equals 16 residues. After removal of 3 bases from V and 5 bases from J, the junction contained 9 bases not matched to a gene. CDR3: CASSLLAGALEDTQYF. The CDR3 DNA reads as TGTGCCAGCAGCTTGTTAGCGGGAGCCCTTGAAGATACGCAGTATTTT. Combining the CDR3 with reference TRBV7-8 and TRBJ2-3 gives the whole variable domain GAGVSQSPRYKVAKRGQDVALRCDPISGHVSLFWYQQALGQGPEFLTYFQNEAQLDKSGLPSDRFFAERPEGSVSTLKIQRTQQEDSAVYLCASSLLAGALEDTQYFGPGTRLTVL.

This clonotype was seen many times. The rearrangement uses TRBV28 and TRBJ2-7; the match to TRBD1 covers 7 bases. The junction had 7 bases not matched to a gene; V was cut back by 5 bases and J by 6 bases. CDR3 size: 13 residues. The germline V gene encodes CDR1 MDHEN and CDR2 SYDVKM. CDR3 amino acids: CASSRMSGGEQYF. The CDR3 DNA sequence: TGTGCCAGCAGTCGAATGTCAGGGGGCGAGCAGTACTTC.

This clonotype was seen ten or more times. The CDR3 DNA is TGCAGTGCATTTCAGGGCTACGAGCAGTACTTC. The encoded protein is CSAFQGYEQYF. The chain carries TRBV20-1 and TRBJ2-7, with a possible D match to TRBD1 (5 bases). This CDR3 is 11 amino acids long. V lost 6 bases to trimming and J lost 3 bases, with 9 bases between them. The V gene's germline CDR1 is DFQATT and CDR2 SNEGSKA (reference sequence).

This clonotype was picked up many times. The DNA for the CDR3 is TGTGCCAGCAGTTACTCGACCAGGGACACCGGGGAGCTGTTTTTT. This codes for CASSYSTRDTGELFF. The V call is TRBV6-2 or TRBV6-3, the J call TRBJ2-2, with D perhaps matching TRBD1 (5 bases). The V gene's germline CDR1 is MNHEY and CDR2 SVGEGT. The CDR3 length is 15 residues. Trimming stripped 0 bases from V and 3 bases from J, with 8 bases between.